One sample yielded the 2 T cell receptor beta chains listed below, sequenced in a study of blood T cells in healthy people across ages. The use of a sample-barcoded 5' primer and a J-beta primer mix characterized a second PCR of roughly 6 to 11 cycles. TCRdb called the 5' RACE reads again in MiXCR, with one record for every CDR3 protein. The repertoire has 1.8 million or so distinct CDR3 sequences, about two fifths of them found once; the top ten carry 20% to 25%. The material sequenced was blood. The receptor source for this set is a human donor in good health.

The chain employs TRBV10-3 and TRBJ1-5, with D hard to call. Germline CDR1 ENHRY, CDR2 SYGVKD. Deletions cut 6 bases from V and 4 bases from J, with 13 bases between. The CDR3 extends over 14 amino acids. DNA of the CDR3: TGTGCCATCAGAGGCCTCGGGTCTAATCAGCCCCAGCATTTT. It translates to CAIRGLGSNQPQHF.

This clonotype turned up a few times. This chain joins TRBV7-3 and TRBJ2-1; D is ambiguous. This CDR3 comprises 15 residues. Germline CDR1 and CDR2: SGHTA and FQGTGA. With 2 bases removed from V and 9 bases from J, the gap between germline ends came to 17 bases. The DNA of the CDR3 is TGTGCCAGCAGCTTACGCTATATACCAGGAGTTGAGCAGTTCTTC. Translation: CASSLRYIPGVEQFF.